Listed below are T cell receptor beta chains from one sample, sequenced in a study of T cells after posttransplantation cyclophosphamide. Libraries were prepared by immunoSEQ multiplex PCR; TCRdb keeps only in-frame clonotypes and omits some of them. The sample has approximately 30,000 clones, about 87% seen once. Sequenced sample: PBMCs. All receptors come from a woman aged 40 to 50 with a blood cancer, CMV-positive, and with a related stem cell donor. The CDR3 runs from the conserved cysteine through the conserved F or W.

v_call	j_call	cdr3_aa
TRBV5-1	TRBJ1-4	CASSPWTAGAEKLFF
TRBV7-9	TRBJ1-4	CASSLGGQATNEKLFF
TRBV10-3	TRBJ2-1	CAISDPGHYNEQFF
TRBV15	TRBJ2-2	CATSTTDRGQVGELFF
TRBV19	TRBJ1-2	CASSSPRTAGNYGYTF
TRBV9	TRBJ2-7	CASSVGRGNYEQYF
TRBV4-3	TRBJ1-4	CASSSQGVNEKLFF
TRBV4-2	TRBJ2-4	CASSQEGRGIQYF
TRBV7-9	TRBJ1-2	CASNTGHPVGGYTF
TRBV29-1	TRBJ1-3	CSVGGSASGNTIYF
TRBV27	TRBJ2-7	CASSLPGVREQYF
TRBV6-4	TRBJ2-3	CASSVFPTSTDTQYF
TRBV7-8	TRBJ2-1	CASSSRQGEYNEQFF
TRBV11-3	TRBJ2-3	CASSSRDEEDRNTQYF
TRBV7-9	TRBJ2-7	CASSQGLASSYEQYF
TRBV7-9	TRBJ1-1	CASSLVRAEAFF
TRBV5-4	TRBJ2-3	CASSLAQGLGTDTQYF
TRBV6-4	TRBJ1-1	CASRKDRANTEAFF
TRBV7-9	TRBJ1-4	CASSPRTHGGEKLFF
TRBV7-8	TRBJ2-7	CASSSGQGLTYEQYF
TRBV19	TRBJ1-2	CASSNLLRGILYGYTF
TRBV11-2	TRBJ2-3	CASSWGLGSGGADTQYF
TRBV6-5	TRBJ2-7	CASNPATGRQYF
TRBV5-1	TRBJ2-7	CASSPLGRGVYEQYF
TRBV5-1	TRBJ2-3	CASSLEGGGAMADTQYF
TRBV12-5	TRBJ1-1	CASGLAVDREAFF
TRBV7-2	TRBJ1-3	CASSLAAGISGNTIYF
TRBV13	TRBJ2-2	CASSFTGANTGELFF
TRBV6-5	TRBJ2-3	CASRLGQGGTQYF
TRBV14	TRBJ2-7	CASSQDPWTDYEQYF
TRBV6-5	TRBJ1-1	CASSRGFGNSEAFF
TRBV7-9	TRBJ2-7	CASSLPGQFYEQYF
TRBV7-3	TRBJ1-1	CASSLSKGADTEAFF
TRBV9	TRBJ1-5	CASSADSDNQPQHF
TRBV6-5	TRBJ1-5	CASRQQALLNQPQHF
TRBV4-2	TRBJ2-7	CASSQDGGTGGYEQYF